These 19 T cell receptor beta chains came from one sample sequenced in a study of T cells in Graves' hyperthyroidism and ophthalmopathy. RNA transcripts provided the source from which TCR beta CDR3 regions were amplified. First-round RT-PCR of the TCR CDR3 relied on the HTBI primer set. TCRdb reanalysed the multiplex PCR reads using MiXCR and keeps one entry per CDR3 protein. This sample has about 420,000 distinct CDR3 sequences, with 15% to 17% found just once. The sequenced material came from blood. These receptor sequences come from a woman between 18 and 30 years old with Graves' hyperthyroidism.

Many counts were recorded for this clonotype. This chain joins TRBV28 and TRBJ1-5; 8 bases match TRBD1. Germline CDR1 and CDR2: MDHEN and SYDVKM. The CDR3 runs to 14 residues. With V trimmed by 10 bases and J by 6 bases, 11 bases remained unmatched. The DNA for the CDR3 is TGTGCCATCAAGGGGCAGGGGGCGGGTCAGCCCCAGCATTTT. Translated: CAIKGQGAGQPQHF.

This clonotype was observed at least ten times. The chain has TRBV20-1 and TRBJ2-7, with 10 bases identical to TRBD2. J gave up 3 bases and V 4 bases, and 18 bases lay outside the gene matches. The CDR3 has 18 amino acids. CDR1 is DFQATT, CDR2 SNEGSKA, per germline (reference sequence). The CDR3 DNA reads TGCAGTGCTACGTCGGGGGAGGCTAGCGGGAGCCGGTACTACGAGCAGTACTTC. Its protein product is CSATSGEASGSRYYEQYF.

This clonotype showed up many times. The chain employs TRBV2 and TRBJ2-2; the match to TRBD1 covers 7 bases. CDR1 and CDR2 from the germline V gene are SNHLY and FYNNEI. The CDR3 extends over 17 amino acids. V shed 5 bases, J shed 3 bases, and the junction held 12 bases outside the gene matches. The CDR3 DNA reads TGTGCCAGCAGTACATCACAGGGGCTGGGGGACACCGGGGAGCTGTTTTTT. Protein product: CASSTSQGLGDTGELFF.

V is TRBV20-1 and J is TRBJ2-7, with D possibly matching TRBD2 (5 bases). The CDR3 has 14 amino acids. V was pared by 3 bases and J by 1 base, with 13 bases between. In germline, CDR1 is DFQATT, CDR2 SNEGSKA (reference sequence). The chain's CDR3 is CSAREDARSYEQYF. CDR3 DNA sequence: TGCAGTGCTAGGGAGGACGCAAGATCCTACGAGCAGTACTTC.

The chain is built from TRBV5-1 and TRBJ2-2; the D is unclear. The length of the CDR3 is 15 residues. Per the germline V gene, CDR1 is SGHRS and CDR2 is YFSETQ. The ends were cut back, 0 bases at V and 0 bases at J, with 6 bases in the middle. The CDR3 DNA reads as TGCGCCAGCAGCTTGGAACGGCCGAACACCGGGGAGCTGTTTTTT. Protein sequence: CASSLERPNTGELFF.

The CDR3 is CASSLRAIHNEQFF. The DNA for the CDR3 is TGTGCCAGCAGCTTACGAGCGATCCACAATGAGCAGTTCTTC. The chain joins TRBV5-6 to TRBJ2-1; no clear D gene. Germline V gene data show CDR1 as SGHDT and CDR2 as YYEEEE. The CDR3 length is 14 residues. The V end lost 2 bases, the J end lost 5 bases, and 11 bases lay between the germline ends.

This clonotype was observed a handful of times. In nucleotides, the CDR3 is TGTGCCAGCAGTTACTCGGGCTTTACAGGGAAGGAGTTTGAAGGCTACACCTTC. Protein sequence: CASSYSGFTGKEFEGYTF. The rearrangement uses TRBV6-6 and TRBJ1-2; D is possibly TRBD1 (6 bases). The CDR3 has 18 residues. Germline-derived CDR1 and CDR2 are MNHNY and SVGAGI (reference sequence). The V and J ends lost 0 bases and 8 bases respectively, with 25 bases between them.

The V call is TRBV2, the J call TRBJ1-3; possible D gene TRBD1, 5 bases. Germline CDR1 reads SNHLY; CDR2 reads FYNNEI. There are 14 residues in the CDR3. V was shortened by 7 bases and J by 6 bases, with 16 bases between the two germline ends. CDR3 in amino acids: CASIPREGSNTIYF. Written as DNA, the CDR3 is TGTGCCAGCATCCCCAGGGAGGGATCAAACACCATATATTTT.

The chain combines TRBV6-1 with TRBJ2-1; the match to TRBD2 covers 7 bases. V shed 6 bases and J 5 bases; nucleotides not matched to a gene: 7. The length of the CDR3 is 14 residues. Per the germline V gene, CDR1 is MNHNS and CDR2 is SASEGT. This CDR3 is CASRGWGGNNEQFF. Written as DNA, the CDR3 is TGTGCCAGCAGGGGTTGGGGGGGTAACAATGAGCAGTTCTTC.

This clonotype appeared once. The chain's CDR3 is CASSYSSAGGREQYF. The CDR3, as DNA: TGTGCCAGCAGTTACTCGTCCGCGGGAGGGCGGGAGCAGTACTTC. The chain is built from TRBV6-2 or TRBV6-3 and TRBJ2-7, with 9 positions matching TRBD2. The CDR3 consists of 15 residues. The J segment lost 7 bases and the V segment lost 0 bases, leaving 7 bases of the junction unmatched. Germline CDR1 MNHEY, CDR2 SVGEGT.

This clonotype was counted between two and nine times. V usage is TRBV24-1 and J usage is TRBJ2-4; the D gene is possibly TRBD1 (5 bases). With 3 bases removed from V and 3 bases from J, the gap between germline ends came to 11 bases. This CDR3 is 15 amino acids long. Germline V gene data show CDR1 as KGHDR and CDR2 as SFDVKD. The CDR3 spells CATSDQDRGKNIQYF. The DNA of the CDR3 is TGTGCCACCAGTGATCAAGATAGGGGCAAAAACATTCAGTACTTC.

This clonotype was observed a few times. The rearrangement links TRBV20-1 to TRBJ2-6; tentatively, D is TRBD1 (5 bases). Germline V gene data show CDR1 as DFQATT and CDR2 as SNEGSKA (reference sequence). The V end was cut by 6 bases, the J end by 0 bases, with 15 bases between. The CDR3 consists of 16 residues. The CDR3 here is CSAGSRQTSGANVLTF. Written as DNA, the CDR3 is TGCAGTGCCGGATCCAGACAGACCTCTGGGGCCAACGTCCTGACTTTC.

This clonotype was counted a few times. The chain combines TRBV10-3 with TRBJ2-2; TRBD2 might be the D (5 bases). This CDR3 contains 15 residues. Germline loops: CDR1 ENHRY, CDR2 SYGVKD. Trimming left V 7 bases short and J 5 bases short, with 17 bases between. The CDR3 coding sequence is TGTGCCATCACCGACATAGCCCCGGGGACCGGGGAGCTGTTTTTT. It codes for CAITDIAPGTGELFF.

This chain connects TRBV7-3 to TRBJ1-2; a possible D gene is TRBD1 (6 bases). This CDR3 is built from 22 residues. CDR1 and CDR2 (germline): SGHTA, FQGTGA. Trimming cost V 8 bases and J 4 bases, with 41 bases left between them. CDR3 region: CASSPIKRPPGQISYNSYGYTF. CDR3 bases: TGTGCCAGCTCACCGATAAAACGACCCCCGGGACAAATTTCCTATAACAGCTATGGCTACACCTTC. The full variable domain, rest sourced from reference TRBV7-3 and TRBJ1-2, is GAGVSQTPSNKVTEKGKYVELRCDPISGHTALYWYRQSLGQGPEFLIYFQGTGAADDSGLPNDRFFAVRPEGSVSTLKIQRTERGDSAVYLCASSPIKRPPGQISYNSYGYTFGSGTRLTVV.

This clonotype was seen a few times. The CDR3 spells CASKRGQATNNEQFF. CDR3 nucleotide sequence: TGTGCCAGCAAAAGGGGACAGGCGACCAACAATGAGCAGTTCTTC. The J gene is TRBJ2-1, the V gene TRBV2, with 8 bases that match TRBD1. Germline trimming cut 7 bases from V and 5 bases from J; bases unmatched to any gene: 10. The CDR3 runs to 15 residues. Germline CDR1 is SNHLY and CDR2 is FYNNEI.

This clonotype appeared many times. The chain has TRBV3-1 and TRBJ1-2; maybe TRBD1 (5 bases). The CDR3 length is 13 residues. Germline values: CDR1 LGHDT, CDR2 YNNKEL (reference sequence). The V end was cut by 4 bases, the J end by 5 bases, with 11 bases between. As DNA, the CDR3 is TGTGCCAGCAGCCCCCGGGGCAAGTATGGCTACACCTTC. Amino acids: CASSPRGKYGYTF.

The chain combines TRBV7-3 with TRBJ2-1, with TRBD1 matching 8 bases. V shed 1 base, J shed 10 bases, and the junction held 3 bases outside the gene matches. CDR3 length: 13 amino acids. Germline values: CDR1 SGHTA, CDR2 FQGTGA. The CDR3, as DNA: TGTGCCAGCAGCTTAAGTAGGACAGGGGAGCAGTTCTTC. Its protein is CASSLSRTGEQFF.

Ten or more counts support this clonotype. The chain employs TRBV24-1 and TRBJ1-2; D is uncertain. V shed 2 bases and J shed 4 bases, with 10 bases lying between them. Germline V lookup: CDR1 KGHDR, CDR2 SFDVKD. This CDR3 is 14 amino acids long. This chain's CDR3 is CATSDYRQTYGYTF. The CDR3 DNA follows: TGTGCCACCAGTGATTACAGACAAACCTATGGCTACACCTTC.

This clonotype was seen repeatedly, ten times or more. This rearrangement joins TRBV2 to TRBJ1-5; D gene ambiguous. Deletions cut 4 bases from V and 3 bases from J, with 7 bases between. The CDR3 contains 13 residues. CDR1 is SNHLY, CDR2 FYNNEI, per germline. CDR3 region: CASSGDNNQPQHF. The CDR3 nucleotides read TGTGCCAGCAGTGGAGATAACAATCAGCCCCAGCATTTT. The full variable domain, with the rest looked up from reference TRBV2 and TRBJ1-5, is EPEVTQTPSHQVTQMGQEVILRCVPISNHLYFYWYRQILGQKVEFLVSFYNNEISEKSEIFDDQFSVERPDGSNFTLKIRSTKLEDSAMYFCASSGDNNQPQHFGDGTRLSIL.